Here is one T cell receptor (beta chain) with its context. No antigen is known for it. The data belong to a study of cytomegalovirus exposure and HLA in healthy donors. General study findings and limits: Highly shared variants forming one cluster were likely a sequencing artifact. In an earlier analysis, most TCR beta V segments were productive about 87% or about 30% of the time.

PCR was performed using 60 Vbeta and 13 Jbeta primers. Libraries were prepared by immunoSEQ multiplex PCR; TCRdb keeps only in-frame clonotypes and omits some of them. The sample has 95,000 to 110,000 clones; approximately 79% are singletons. The sample comprised PBMCs. The receptor comes from a man younger than 35 in good health and CMV-seronegative.

The CDR3, as DNA: TGTGCCAGCAGCTTGAACAGGCCATCTGGCCCCCAGCATTTT. Translation gives CASSLNRPSGPQHF. The genes are TRBV5-6 and TRBJ1-5; maybe TRBD1 (5 bases). Germline loops: CDR1 SGHDT, CDR2 YYEEEE. The CDR3 is made up of 14 amino acids. V was pared by 1 base and J by 10 bases, with 15 bases between.